This T cell receptor beta chain was recovered during a study of patients and donors after allogeneic stem cell transplantation. This clonotype has a count of ten or more. TCRdb reprocessed the RT-PCR reads with MiXCR, giving one entry per CDR3 protein. The sample holds fewer than 95,000 distinct CDR3 sequences, just under 5% seen once. The sequencing input was blood, either unsorted or a sorted T cell fraction (not recorded which). This clonotype was sampled from a human donor who was either an allogeneic HSCT recipient or a stem cell or donor lymphocyte infusion donor (not recorded which). It is not recorded whose cells these are; they may come from a transplant donor.

The CDR3 sequence is CASSWASGRSTDTQYF. DNA of the CDR3: TGTGCCAGCAGCTGGGCGAGCGGGCGAAGCACAGATACGCAGTATTTT. The chain combines TRBV7-9 with TRBJ2-3; D is perhaps TRBD2 (6 bases). V lost 4 bases and J 0 bases, leaving 14 bases between the germline ends. CDR1 and CDR2 (germline): SEHNR, FQNEAQ (reference sequence). There are 16 residues in the CDR3.